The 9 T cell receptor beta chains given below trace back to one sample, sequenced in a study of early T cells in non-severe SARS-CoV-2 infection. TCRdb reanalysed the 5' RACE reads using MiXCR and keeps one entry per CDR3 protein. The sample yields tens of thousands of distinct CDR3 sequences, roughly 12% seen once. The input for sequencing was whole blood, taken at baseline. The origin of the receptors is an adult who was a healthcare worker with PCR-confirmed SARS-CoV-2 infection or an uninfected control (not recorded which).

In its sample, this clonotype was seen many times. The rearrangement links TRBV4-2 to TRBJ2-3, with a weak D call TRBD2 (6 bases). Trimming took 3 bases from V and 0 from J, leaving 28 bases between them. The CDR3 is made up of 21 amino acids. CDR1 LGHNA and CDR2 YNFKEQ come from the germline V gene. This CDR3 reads CASSHPSRGSGRSSSTDTQYF. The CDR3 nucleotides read TGTGCCAGCAGCCATCCTAGTCGGGGGTCCGGTCGAAGTTCTAGCACAGATACGCAGTATTTT.

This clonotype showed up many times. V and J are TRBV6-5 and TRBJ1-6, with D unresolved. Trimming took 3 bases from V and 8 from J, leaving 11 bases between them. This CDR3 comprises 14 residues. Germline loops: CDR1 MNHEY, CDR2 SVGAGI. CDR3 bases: TGTGCCAGCAGTTATGGGTCTTTGGATTCACCCCTCCACTTT. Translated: CASSYGSLDSPLHF.

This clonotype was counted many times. The CDR3 loop reads CASSSMQKTAAPSYEQYF. CDR3 sequence (DNA): TGTGCCAGCAGCTCCATGCAGAAGACAGCGGCGCCCTCCTACGAGCAGTACTTC. The rearrangement links TRBV13 to TRBJ2-7; tentatively, D is TRBD1 or TRBD2 (5 bases each). Trimming removed 4 bases at V and 0 bases at J, with 22 bases between. Germline V lookup: CDR1 PRHDT, CDR2 FYEKMQ (reference sequence). This CDR3 is 18 amino acids long.

The CDR3 region is CASWGSPNTDTQYF. CDR3 DNA sequence: TGTGCCAGCTGGGGCAGCCCAAACACAGATACGCAGTATTTT. V gene TRBV25-1 combines with J gene TRBJ2-3; possibly TRBD1 for D (5 bases). Germline CDR1 and CDR2: MGHDK and SYGVNS. V lost 8 bases and J 2 bases, leaving 14 bases between the germline ends. The CDR3 sequence is 14 residues long.

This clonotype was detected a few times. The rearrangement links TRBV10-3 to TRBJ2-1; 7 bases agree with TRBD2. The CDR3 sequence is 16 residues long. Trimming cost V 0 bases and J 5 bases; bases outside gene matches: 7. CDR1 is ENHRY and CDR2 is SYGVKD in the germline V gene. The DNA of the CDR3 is TGTGCCATCAGTGAGTCGTGGACTAGGCTAAACAATGAGCAGTTCTTC. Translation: CAISESWTRLNNEQFF.

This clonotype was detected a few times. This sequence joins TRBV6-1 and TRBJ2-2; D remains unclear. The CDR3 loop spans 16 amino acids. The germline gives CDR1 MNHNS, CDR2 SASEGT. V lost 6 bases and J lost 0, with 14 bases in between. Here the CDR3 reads CASSLRRLANTGELFF. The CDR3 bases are TGTGCCAGCAGCCTCCGGCGGCTAGCGAACACCGGGGAGCTGTTTTTT.

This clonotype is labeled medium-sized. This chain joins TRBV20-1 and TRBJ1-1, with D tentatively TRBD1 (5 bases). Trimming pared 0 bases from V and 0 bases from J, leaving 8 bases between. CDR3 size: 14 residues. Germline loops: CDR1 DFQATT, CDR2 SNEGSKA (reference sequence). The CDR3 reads CSARDPGMNTEAFF. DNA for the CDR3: TGCAGTGCTAGAGACCCAGGGATGAACACTGAAGCTTTCTTT.

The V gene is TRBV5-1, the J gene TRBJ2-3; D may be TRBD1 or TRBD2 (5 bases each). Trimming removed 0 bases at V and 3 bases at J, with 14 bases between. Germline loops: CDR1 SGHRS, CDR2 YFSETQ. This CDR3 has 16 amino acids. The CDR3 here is CASSLGQGWGTDTQYF. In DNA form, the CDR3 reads TGCGCCAGCAGCTTGGGGCAGGGCTGGGGGACAGATACGCAGTATTTT.

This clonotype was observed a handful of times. CDR3 bases: TGTGCCAGCAGTTACCCTGGACAGGGGGCTGGAAACACCATATATTTT. Its translation is CASSYPGQGAGNTIYF. The chain has TRBV6-6 and TRBJ1-3; 10 bases match TRBD1. This CDR3 is built from 16 residues. With V trimmed by 2 bases and J by 2 bases, 3 bases remained unmatched. Per germline, CDR1 MNHNY and CDR2 SVGAGI (reference sequence).